A single sample is the source of the 19 T cell receptor beta chains below, sequenced in a study of Ad26.COV2.S vaccination and SARS-CoV-2 variants. Repertoires were generated with immunoSEQ multiplex PCR, while TCRdb's copy carries only in-frame clones and drops some. The sample has roughly 700,000 clones; 89% are singletons. Treatment meaning: around 19 received Ad26.COV2.S at low or high dose, single or two shots; 5 received placebo; per-sample allocation not given. Material that was analyzed had been drawn on day 63 after the first vaccine or placebo injection. The sequences come from peripheral blood, collected in a trial of Ad26.COV2.S vaccine versus placebo. These TCRs come from a person between 18 and 65 years old who received the Ad26.COV2.S COVID-19 vaccine or a placebo.

This chain joins TRBV20-1 and TRBJ1-1, with D unresolved. With 6 bases removed from V and 8 bases from J, the gap between germline ends came to 13 bases. In germline, CDR1 is DFQATT, CDR2 SNEGSKA (reference sequence). The CDR3 length is 11 residues. CDR3 region: CSATNFVEAFF. The DNA for the CDR3 is TGCAGTGCCACCAACTTCGTGGAAGCTTTCTTT.

This chain links TRBV11-1 with TRBJ2-5, with D tentatively TRBD2 (7 bases). The CDR3 has 15 amino acids. Per the germline V gene, CDR1 is SGHAT and CDR2 is FQDESV (reference sequence). V lost 1 base, J lost 3 bases, and 12 bases lay in between. The DNA for the CDR3 is TGTGCCAGCAGCTTAGGCACAGGGAGGGAAGAGACCCAGTACTTC. It is translated as CASSLGTGREETQYF.

The chain is built from TRBV30 and TRBJ1-5, with a weak D call TRBD1 (5 bases). This CDR3 contains 16 residues. Trimming stripped 0 bases from V and 1 base from J, with 13 bases between. CDR1 is GTSNPN and CDR2 is SVGIG in the germline V gene (reference sequence). DNA for the CDR3: TGTGCCTGGAGTGTAGGGACCAGGGCCAGCAATCAGCCCCAGCATTTT. Translated, it gives CAWSVGTRASNQPQHF. Complete variable domain (other parts from reference TRBV30 and TRBJ1-5): SQTIHQWPATLVQPVGSPLSLECTVEGTSNPNLYWYRQAAGRGLQLLFYSVGIGQISSEVPQNLSASRPQDRQFILSSKKLLLSDSGFYLCAWSVGTRASNQPQHFGDGTRLSIL.

The chain uses TRBV11-2 and TRBJ1-1, with no clear D. From germline, CDR1 is SGHAT and CDR2 FQNNGV. V was clipped by 5 bases and J by 1 base, with 11 bases between them. This CDR3 region has 14 residues. CDR3 sequence: CASSVGYRNTEAFF. DNA for the CDR3: TGTGCCAGCAGCGTTGGGTACAGGAACACTGAAGCTTTCTTT.

V usage is TRBV7-3 and J usage is TRBJ1-1; 10 positions match TRBD1. The CDR3 has 13 amino acids. Germline CDR1 and CDR2: SGHTA and FQGTGA. Trimming removed 5 bases from V and 7 bases from J; junction bases left unmatched: 4. CDR3 DNA sequence: TGTGCCAGCAGCACGGGACAGGGGCTTGAAGCTTTCTTT. Its protein product is CASSTGQGLEAFF.

This chain joins TRBV5-8 and TRBJ1-2, with D possibly matching TRBD1 (6 bases). Germline lookup yields CDR1 SGHTS and CDR2 YDEGEE. The V gene lost 3 bases and the J gene lost 5 bases, with 14 bases spanning the gap. This CDR3 contains 14 residues. CDR3 loop: CASSYQGTNYGYTF. The CDR3 bases are TGTGCCAGCAGCTACCAAGGGACAAATTATGGCTACACCTTC.

Note on this clone: Distinct nucleotide sequences in the sample also encode this CDR3. The gene calls are TRBV19 and TRBJ1-6, with D perhaps matching TRBD1 (6 bases). The germline gives CDR1 LNHDA, CDR2 SQIVND (reference sequence). CDR3 length: 14 residues. The ends were cut back, 6 bases at V and 6 bases at J, with 12 bases in the middle. The CDR3 DNA is TGTGCCAGTAGCCCTGGGACATTTAATTCACCCCTCCACTTT. Protein: CASSPGTFNSPLHF.

Here the CDR3 reads CASSPRDKVGYEQYF. DNA for the CDR3: TGTGCCAGCTCACCCCGGGACAAGGTTGGCTACGAGCAGTACTTC. The chain joins TRBV18 to TRBJ2-7; a possible D gene is TRBD1 (6 bases). The ends were cut back, 3 bases at V and 3 bases at J, with 15 bases in the middle. The V gene's germline CDR1 is KGHSH and CDR2 LQKENI. The CDR3 extends over 15 amino acids.

The rearrangement uses TRBV18 and TRBJ2-3; D is possibly TRBD1 (6 bases). CDR1 and CDR2 (germline): KGHSH, LQKENI. The CDR3 has 17 amino acids. Trimming pared 0 bases from V and 4 bases from J, leaving 17 bases between. CDR3 protein: CASSPPISGVLADTQYF. DNA of the CDR3: TGTGCCAGCTCACCACCGATCTCAGGGGTTCTTGCAGATACGCAGTATTTT.

The rearrangement joins TRBV9 to TRBJ1-1; no reliable D call. Looked up from germline, CDR1 is SGDLS and CDR2 is YYNGEE. Trimming removed 0 bases at V and 5 bases at J, with 11 bases between. The length of the CDR3 is 14 residues. CDR3 bases: TGTGCCAGCAGCGTAGACACCGGACGAACTGAAGCTTTCTTT. It translates to CASSVDTGRTEAFF.

This clone has a handful of counts. The chain has TRBV6-1 and TRBJ1-1; D unresolved. CDR3 length: 15 residues. The V gene lost 3 bases and the J gene lost 3 bases, with 14 bases spanning the gap. CDR1 and CDR2 from the germline V gene are MNHNS and SASEGT. CDR3 nucleotide sequence: TGTGCCAGCAGTGAGGCGAGTTTGAAGGACACTGAAGCTTTCTTT. It translates to CASSEASLKDTEAFF.

The chain employs TRBV3-1 (or the pseudogene TRBV3-2) and TRBJ2-2; TRBD2 matches at 13 bases. V dropped 4 bases and J dropped 7; count of bases not matched to a gene: 9. This CDR3 spans 17 amino acids. Germline CDR1 LGHDT, CDR2 YNNKEL (reference sequence). As DNA, the CDR3 is TGTGCCAGCAGCCTCCGGGGACTAGCGGGAACGGGCGGGGAGCTGTTTTTT. The encoded protein is CASSLRGLAGTGGELFF.

The chain couples TRBV7-9 to TRBJ2-3; D gene uncertain. V lost 4 bases and J lost 1, with 12 bases in between. The CDR3 totals 15 residues. Germline values: CDR1 SEHNR, CDR2 FQNEAQ (reference sequence). The CDR3 DNA reads as TGTGCCAGCAGCTCCCCTACGAGAGGCACAGATACGCAGTATTTT. Protein product: CASSSPTRGTDTQYF.

V gene TRBV7-8 combines with J gene TRBJ2-1; TRBD1 matches 9 bases. This CDR3 region has 16 residues. CDR1 is SGHVS, CDR2 FQNEAQ, per germline. V trimming: 4 bases; J trimming: 1 base; junction bases outside the gene matches: 5. CDR3 sequence reads: CASSSGTGLSYNEQFF. The CDR3 coding sequence is TGTGCCAGCAGCTCCGGGACAGGGCTATCCTACAATGAGCAGTTCTTC.

The chain joins TRBV5-8 to TRBJ2-1, with a weak D call TRBD1 (5 bases). Trimming took off 9 bases at V and 8 bases at J, with 18 bases between the two ends. This CDR3 spans 13 amino acids. CDR1 and CDR2 from the germline V gene are SGHTS and YDEGEE. The DNA for the CDR3 is TGTGCCACTGGTGAAGGGGATCGGTATGAGCAGTTCTTC. Protein: CATGEGDRYEQFF.

The chain combines TRBV5-1 with TRBJ2-5, with D possibly TRBD2 on 6 matching bases. CDR3 length equals 16 residues. Trimming took 4 bases from V and 2 from J, leaving 18 bases between them. From germline, CDR1 is SGHRS and CDR2 YFSETQ. The CDR3 coding sequence is TGCGCCAGCAGCATGGAACCGGGACTTCAACAAGAGACCCAGTACTTC. It translates to CASSMEPGLQQETQYF.

The gene calls are TRBV5-1 and TRBJ2-2, with D perhaps matching TRBD1 or TRBD2 (5 bases each). Germline V gene data show CDR1 as SGHRS and CDR2 as YFSETQ. V dropped 4 bases and J dropped 7 bases, with 14 bases sitting between them. This CDR3 contains 14 residues. The CDR3 region has the DNA TGCGCCAGCAGCCCTATCCAGGGAGTCGGGGAGCTGTTTTTT. This sequence encodes CASSPIQGVGELFF.

In regard to this clone: Other DNA sequences in the sample encode the same CDR3. The CDR3 loop is CASSYTAGSNQPQHF. The CDR3 DNA sequence: TGTGCCAGCAGTTACACTGCCGGGAGCAATCAGCCCCAGCATTTT. This chain uses TRBV6-2 or TRBV6-3 with TRBJ1-5; D uncertain. V lost 2 bases to trimming and J lost 1 base, with 9 bases between them. The germline V gene has CDR1 MNHEY and CDR2 SVGEGT. CDR3 length equals 15 residues.

The chain combines TRBV6-5 with TRBJ2-4, with D perhaps being TRBD1 or TRBD2 (5 bases each). Germline CDR1 and CDR2: MNHEY and SVGAGI. CDR3 size: 16 residues. V was shortened by 4 bases and J by 0 bases, with 13 bases between the two germline ends. The CDR3 loop is CASSSAGSLAKNIQYF. The CDR3 DNA sequence: TGTGCCAGCAGTTCCGCAGGGAGTCTAGCCAAAAACATTCAGTACTTC.